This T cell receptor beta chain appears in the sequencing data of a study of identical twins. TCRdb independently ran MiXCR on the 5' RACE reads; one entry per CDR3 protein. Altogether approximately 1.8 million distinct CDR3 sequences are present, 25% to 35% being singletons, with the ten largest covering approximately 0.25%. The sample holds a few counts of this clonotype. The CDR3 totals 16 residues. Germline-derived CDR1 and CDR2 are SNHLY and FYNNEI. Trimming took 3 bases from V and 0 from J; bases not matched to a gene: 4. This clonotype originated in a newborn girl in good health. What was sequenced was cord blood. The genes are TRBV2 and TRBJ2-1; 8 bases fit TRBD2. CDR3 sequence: CASSDTSGGSYNEQFF. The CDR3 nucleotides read TGTGCCAGCAGTGATACTAGCGGAGGCTCCTACAATGAGCAGTTCTTC.